The clone carrying this T cell receptor (beta chain) was found a few times. These data belong to a study of early T cells in non-severe SARS-CoV-2 infection. Study at large: Sequencing was performed on bulk RNA from unsorted whole blood, leaving chains unpaired.

Unique molecular identifiers (one per individual cDNA molecule) were attached. TCRdb called the 5' RACE reads again in MiXCR, with one record for every CDR3 protein. This sample yields over 55,000 distinct CDR3 sequences, of which 9.5% to 15% are seen a single time; 2.7% belongs to the top ten. Germline V lookup: CDR1 MNHEY, CDR2 SMNVEV (reference sequence). The V gene lost 4 bases and the J gene lost 6 bases, with 18 bases spanning the gap. CDR3 length: 16 residues. Sequences were derived from whole blood, sampled at baseline. The chain recombines TRBV27 with TRBJ2-2; D may correspond to TRBD1 or TRBD2 (5 bases each). This TCR derives from an adult who was a healthcare worker with PCR-confirmed SARS-CoV-2 infection or an uninfected control (not recorded which). The CDR3 region is CASSSRGPKTPGELFF. The CDR3 nucleotides read TGTGCCAGCAGTTCGAGGGGCCCTAAAACACCCGGGGAGCTGTTTTTT.